This passage covers 9 T cell receptor beta chains from one sample sequenced in a study of blood T cell repertoires in COVID-19. Only in-frame clones appear in the TCRdb table, and some are missing; sequencing was by immunoSEQ multiplex PCR. The table lists 200,000 to 300,000 clones, about 91% of them singletons. Sequencing used peripheral blood. These TCRs come from a woman in her 30s with COVID-19, enrolled during active disease.

The rearrangement joins TRBV4-3 to TRBJ1-1, with D possibly matching TRBD1 (5 bases). The length of the CDR3 is 16 residues. Germline V gene lookup returns CDR1 LGHNA and CDR2 YSLEER. Between the trimmed V and J ends, which lost 1 base and 0 bases, there was a span of 12 bases. The CDR3 loop is CASSQALGAVNTEAFF. Written as DNA, the CDR3 is TGCGCCAGCAGCCAAGCCCTTGGGGCGGTGAACACTGAAGCTTTCTTT.

The chain recombines TRBV5-8 with TRBJ1-1, with 7 positions matching TRBD1. Losses at the gene ends were 7 bases for V and 4 bases for J; bases not matched to a gene: 16. CDR3 size: 16 residues. Germline assignment: CDR1 SGHTS and CDR2 YDEGEE. The CDR3 region is CASFRDRRAMSTEAFF. The DNA for the CDR3 is TGTGCCAGCTTCCGGGACAGAAGAGCCATGAGCACTGAAGCTTTCTTT.

The CDR3 protein is CASSTVQGPTDTQYF. In nucleotides, the CDR3 is TGTGCCAGCAGTACTGTACAGGGTCCCACAGATACGCAGTATTTT. This chain connects TRBV5-8 to TRBJ2-3, with D possibly TRBD1 on 6 matching bases. CDR3 size: 15 residues. In germline, CDR1 is SGHTS, CDR2 YDEGEE. V was pared by 5 bases and J by 2 bases, with 15 bases between.

V and J are TRBV12-3 or TRBV12-4 and TRBJ2-3; possible D gene TRBD2, 5 bases. Trimming stripped 7 bases from V and 0 bases from J, with 5 bases between. CDR3 length: 12 residues. The CDR3 DNA is TGTGCCAGCACGGGGAGCACAGATACGCAGTATTTT. Its translation: CASTGSTDTQYF.

V usage is TRBV19 and J usage is TRBJ2-1; D perhaps matches TRBD1 (5 bases). V lost 7 bases, J lost 4 bases, and 23 bases lay in between. CDR3 length equals 17 residues. The germline V gene has CDR1 LNHDA and CDR2 SQIVND (reference sequence). CDR3 sequence reads: CASISTDIAGRYNEQFF. The DNA for the CDR3 is TGTGCCAGTATTTCAACGGACATAGCCGGGCGGTACAATGAGCAGTTCTTC.

The chain employs TRBV6-6 and TRBJ2-1, with 8 bases that match TRBD1. The V and J ends lost 2 bases and 6 bases, in that order; junction bases with no gene match: 3. The CDR3 consists of 14 residues. Looked up from germline, CDR1 is MNHNY and CDR2 is SVGAGI (reference sequence). The CDR3 loop reads CASSYTRGPNEQFF. The CDR3 DNA reads as TGTGCCAGCAGTTACACCAGGGGGCCCAATGAGCAGTTCTTC.

J is TRBJ2-3 and V is TRBV5-1; the D is unclear. This CDR3 has 15 residues. V was cut by 4 bases and J by 0 bases, with 12 bases left in between. Germline values: CDR1 SGHRS, CDR2 YFSETQ. Written as DNA, the CDR3 is TGCGCCAGCAGCCCCGCCAGGTATAGCACAGATACGCAGTATTTT. Translation gives CASSPARYSTDTQYF.

V gene TRBV13 combines with J gene TRBJ2-5; D perhaps matches TRBD1 (6 bases). The CDR3 is 14 amino acids. Per the germline V gene, CDR1 is PRHDT and CDR2 is FYEKMQ (reference sequence). The V end lost 5 bases, the J end lost 1 base, and 11 bases lay between the germline ends. This CDR3 is CASSQQGIQETQYF. For the CDR3, the DNA is TGTGCCAGCAGCCAGCAGGGGATCCAAGAGACCCAGTACTTC.

This clone has only a few counts. The chain is built from TRBV28 and TRBJ1-5, with 8 bases lining up with TRBD1. Losses at the gene ends were 3 bases for V and 7 bases for J; bases not matched to a gene: 8. The CDR3 is 15 residues long. Per the germline V gene, CDR1 is MDHEN and CDR2 is SYDVKM. The CDR3 nucleotides are TGTGCCAGCAGTTTGACAGGGGCCGCGGCCCAGCCCCAGCATTTT. Translating it yields CASSLTGAAAQPQHF.